This TCR beta chain appears in the sequencing data of a study of T cells in Graves' hyperthyroidism and ophthalmopathy. Findings and caveats of the study: Researchers report that a 13 V-J model separated ophthalmopathy from stable hyperthyroidism.

V gave up 5 bases and J gave up 0 bases; unmatched junction bases: 5. The CDR3 totals 18 residues. There are many counts of this clonotype. Its antigen is as yet unknown. Amplification targeted TCR beta CDR3 regions from RNA transcripts. The primer set for the first-round RT-PCR of the TCR CDR3 was HTBI. TCRdb reprocessed the multiplex PCR reads via MiXCR and lists one record per CDR3 protein. The repertoire includes hundreds of thousands of distinct CDR3 sequences, roughly 14% of them detected once, and roughly an eighth sits in the top ten. The rearrangement uses TRBV12-3 or TRBV12-4 and TRBJ2-2; 14 bases are a match to TRBD2. The sample comprised blood. This clonotype was sampled from a woman in her forties or fifties with Graves' ophthalmopathy. In nucleotides, the CDR3 is TGTGCCAGCAGTAAAAAGGGACTAGCGGGAGCGAACACCGGGGAGCTGTTTTTT. This translates into CASSKKGLAGANTGELFF.